The clone carrying this T cell receptor (beta chain) was seen many times. TCRdb re-analysed the 5' RACE reads in MiXCR, keeping a single row per CDR3 protein. The repertoire holds nearly 650,000 distinct CDR3 sequences, with roughly 6.6% as singletons. The data are from a study of identical twins. Germline loops: CDR1 MGHRA, CDR2 YSYEKL. Trimming removed 3 bases from V and 8 bases from J, with 10 bases in between. This CDR3 is built from 12 residues. The data were also submitted as part of a second study, on yellow fever vaccine responses in identical twins.

The sequencing input was PBMCs. This sequence was found in a woman younger than 35 in good health. The rearrangement joins TRBV4-1 to TRBJ1-1; D ambiguous. The CDR3 reads CASSHTRTEAFF. The CDR3 nucleotides read TGCGCCAGCAGCCATACACGAACGGAAGCTTTCTTT.